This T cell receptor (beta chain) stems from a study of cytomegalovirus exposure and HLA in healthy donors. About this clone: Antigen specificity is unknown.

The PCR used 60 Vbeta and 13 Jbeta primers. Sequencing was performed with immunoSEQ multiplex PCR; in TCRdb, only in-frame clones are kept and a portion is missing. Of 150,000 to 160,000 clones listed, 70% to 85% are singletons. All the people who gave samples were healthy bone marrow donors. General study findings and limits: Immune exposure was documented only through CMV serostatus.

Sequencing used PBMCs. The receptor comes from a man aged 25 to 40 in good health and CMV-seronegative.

This CDR3 is CASSEYSSTQYF. In nucleotides, the CDR3 is TGTGCCAGCAGTGAATACAGCTCGACCCAGTACTTC. J is TRBJ2-5 and V is TRBV6-1; unclear D gene. This CDR3 is 12 amino acids long. Trimming pared 2 bases from V and 7 bases from J, leaving 8 bases between. The V gene's germline CDR1 is MNHNS and CDR2 SASEGT.